Listed below are T cell receptor beta chains from one sample, sequenced in a study of OX40 agonist ivuxolimab in advanced cancers. TCRdb's copy holds only in-frame clones and misses some; the assay was immunoSEQ multiplex PCR. The sample carries under 80,000 clones, 88% recorded once. The sample in question was CD4+ or CD8+ T cells sorted from blood, obtained in a trial of the OX40 agonist ivuxolimab. The source of these receptors is an adult with an advanced solid tumor such as melanoma, head and neck, liver or kidney cancer. Each CDR3 is given with its conserved first and last residue. D genes are given only for firm matches. Part of the rows lack a size; the others show once, few, many or a class for expanded clones.

V: TRBV21-1
D: NA
size: NA
J: TRBJ2-5
DNA: TGTGCCAGCAGCAAACAACCGACTAGCCGGACGGAGACCCAGTACTTC
CDR3: CASSKQPTSRTETQYF

V: TRBV5-1
D: NA
size: NA
J: TRBJ2-5
DNA: TGCGCCAGCAGCTTGGGTCCGGGGGAAGAGACCCAGTACTTC
CDR3: CASSLGPGEETQYF

V: TRBV11-3
D: NA
size: NA
J: TRBJ2-1
DNA: TGTGCCAGCAGCCTTGGGGGACCACACAATGAGCAGTTCTTC
CDR3: CASSLGGPHNEQFF

V: TRBV28
D: TRBD1
size: once
J: TRBJ2-3
DNA: TGTGCCAGCAGTCCGGGACAGGGGGTCTCAGATACGCAGTATTTT
CDR3: CASSPGQGVSDTQYF

V: TRBV27
D: NA
size: NA
J: TRBJ2-7
DNA: TGTGCCAGCAGCCCCTGGGTAGCGTCCTCCTACGAGCAGTACTTC
CDR3: CASSPWVASSYEQYF

V: TRBV7-9
D: TRBD2
size: NA
J: TRBJ2-7
DNA: TGTGCCAGCAGCTTAGGACTAGCGGGCACCTACGAGCAGTACTTC
CDR3: CASSLGLAGTYEQYF

V: TRBV21-1
D: NA
size: NA
J: TRBJ2-7
DNA: TGTGCCAGCAGCAATAGGGAACGGACGGGCTACGAGCAGTACTTC
CDR3: CASSNRERTGYEQYF

V: TRBV6-1
D: NA
size: NA
J: TRBJ1-5
DNA: TGTGCCAGCGGCATCAATCAGCCCCAGCATTTT
CDR3: CASGINQPQHF

V: TRBV5-4
D: TRBD2
size: once
J: TRBJ2-1
DNA: TGTGCCAGCAGCTTGGGGCTAGCGGGAGGGTATGAGCAGTTCTTC
CDR3: CASSLGLAGGYEQFF

V: TRBV28
D: TRBD2
size: NA
J: TRBJ2-3
DNA: TGTGCCAGCAGCGGACTAGCGGGGCTAGATACGCAGTATTTT
CDR3: CASSGLAGLDTQYF

V: TRBV2
D: NA
size: NA
J: TRBJ1-5
DNA: TGTGCCACCTCCGAGACTGCCCGGGGTCAGCCCCAGCATTTT
CDR3: CATSETARGQPQHF

V: TRBV14
D: TRBD2
size: NA
J: TRBJ2-5
DNA: TGTGCCAGCAGCCTCAGACTAGCGGGAGCCCAAGAGACCCAGTACTTC
CDR3: CASSLRLAGAQETQYF

V: TRBV11-2
D: NA
size: NA
J: TRBJ2-7
DNA: TGTGCCAGCAGCTTATTCCGGGACGCCGATTACGGGCAGTACTTC
CDR3: CASSLFRDADYGQYF

V: TRBV6-8
D: TRBD2
size: once
J: TRBJ2-5
DNA: TGTGCCAGCAGTTACTCGGGTAGCGGGAAGGGGGGAGAGACCCAGTACTTC
CDR3: CASSYSGSGKGGETQYF

V: TRBV2
D: NA
size: NA
J: TRBJ2-3
DNA: TGTGCCAGGCGGGACGCCGGCGTCACAGATACGCAGTATTTT
CDR3: CARRDAGVTDTQYF

V: TRBV27
D: NA
size: NA
J: TRBJ2-3
DNA: TGTGCCAGCAGTTTCCTGTCTTTTGGCACAGATACGCAGTATTTT
CDR3: CASSFLSFGTDTQYF

V: TRBV19
D: TRBD1
size: NA
J: TRBJ1-2
DNA: TGTGCCAGTAGTCCGACAGGGGGGCTCTCCACCTTC
CDR3: CASSPTGGLSTF

V: TRBV2
D: NA
size: NA
J: TRBJ2-3
DNA: TGTGCCAGCAGGGACGCGCGGTTCACAGATACGCAGTATTTT
CDR3: CASRDARFTDTQYF

V: TRBV18
D: TRBD2
size: NA
J: TRBJ2-7
DNA: TGTGCCAGCTCACCAGGGACTAGCGACCCCTACGAGCAGTACTTC
CDR3: CASSPGTSDPYEQYF

V: TRBV20-1
D: NA
size: NA
J: TRBJ1-1
DNA: TGCAGTGCTAGGGGGGCCACTGAAGCTTTCTTT
CDR3: CSARGATEAFF

V: TRBV28
D: NA
size: NA
J: TRBJ2-5
DNA: TGTGCCAGCAGCCCCGGGGATTTGGGAGAGACCCAGTACTTC
CDR3: CASSPGDLGETQYF

V: TRBV30
D: NA
size: once
J: TRBJ2-1
DNA: TGTGCCTGGAGTCCGAAGGGCGGGGCCTACAATGAGCAGTTCTTC
CDR3: CAWSPKGGAYNEQFF

V: TRBV27
D: NA
size: medium-sized
J: TRBJ1-1
DNA: TGTGCCAGCAGTTTAAACGCGGGCACTGAAGCTTTCTTT
CDR3: CASSLNAGTEAFF

V: TRBV6-6
D: NA
size: NA
J: TRBJ2-4
DNA: TGTGCCAGCAGTCACCGGCAGACCAAAAACATTCAGTACTTC
CDR3: CASSHRQTKNIQYF

V: TRBV23-1
D: NA
size: NA
J: TRBJ1-2
DNA: TGCGCCACCATCAAGGGGCCCCGAGGCTACACCTTC
CDR3: CATIKGPRGYTF

V: TRBV20-1
D: NA
size: NA
J: TRBJ1-2
DNA: TGCAGTGCTGGAAGGGGGGAGGGCTACACCTTC
CDR3: CSAGRGEGYTF

V: TRBV6-1
D: NA
size: NA
J: TRBJ1-1
DNA: TGTGCCAGCAGTGCCTGGGGTAACACTGAAGCTTTCTTT
CDR3: CASSAWGNTEAFF

V: TRBV9
D: NA
size: NA
J: TRBJ1-2
DNA: TGTGCCAGCAGCTTAGGCACGGGGCCAGGGAGGACTAACTATGGCTACACCTTC
CDR3: CASSLGTGPGRTNYGYTF